Listed below are T cell receptor beta chains from one sample, sequenced in a study of cytomegalovirus exposure and HLA in healthy donors. Libraries were prepared by immunoSEQ multiplex PCR; TCRdb keeps only in-frame clonotypes and omits some of them. The sample lists around 180,000 clones; about 90% were seen once. Specimen: PBMCs. Receptors were obtained from a girl less than two years old in good health and CMV-seronegative. CDR3s include the opening cysteine and the closing phenylalanine or tryptophan. Fields, in order: J gene, D gene, CDR3 length, clone size, V gene, CDR3 DNA, CDR3 protein. The D gene is left open where the match is weak. Clone size is not always given. Where it is, it says once, few, many or a class for expanded clones.

TRBJ2-7	TRBD2	19	.	TRBV7-9	TGTGCCAGCAGCTCCCGGAAAACTGGACTAGCGGGAGTCTTGTACGAGCAGTACTTC	CASSSRKTGLAGVLYEQYF
TRBJ2-5	TRBD2	15	.	TRBV2	TGTGCCAGCATGGACGTCAGCGGGGGGCGGGAGACCCAGTACTTC	CASMDVSGGRETQYF
TRBJ2-7	.	15	.	TRBV5-1	TGCGCCAGCAGCTTGGGTACAGGGTCTTCCTACGAGCAGTACTTC	CASSLGTGSSYEQYF
TRBJ2-1	TRBD2	17	.	TRBV12-5	TGTGCTAGTGGTCCCCGGACTAGCGGGGGGGAAGACGATGAGCAGTTCTTC	CASGPRTSGGEDDEQFF
TRBJ2-5	.	15	.	TRBV18	TGTGCCAGCTCCCGAGGCGCAGGGGCTCAAGAGACCCAGTACTTC	CASSRGAGAQETQYF
TRBJ2-7	.	16	.	TRBV9	TGTGCCAGCAGCCCCGATGGCCGGAGGGTCGGGTACGAGCAGTACTTC	CASSPDGRRVGYEQYF
TRBJ1-2	TRBD1	13	.	TRBV6-1	TGTGCCAGCAGTTCCACAGGGGCCAATGGCTACACCTTC	CASSSTGANGYTF
TRBJ1-5	.	17	few	TRBV5-6	TGTGCCAGCAGCTTGTATAGTCAGGGCTTTAGCAATCAGCCCCAGCATTTT	CASSLYSQGFSNQPQHF
TRBJ1-6	TRBD1	15	.	TRBV27	TGTGCCAGCAAAGGCCGCCGACAGGGAAATTCACCCCTCCACTTT	CASKGRRQGNSPLHF
TRBJ1-1	TRBD1	14	.	TRBV30	TGTGCCTGGAGTGTACTTGGAGGGGGCCCTGAAGCTTTCTTT	CAWSVLGGGPEAFF
TRBJ1-6	.	14	few	TRBV11-2	TGTGCCAGCAGCTTAGGTACAGGGAATTCACCCCTCCACTTT	CASSLGTGNSPLHF
TRBJ1-1	TRBD1	14	.	TRBV6-5	TGTGCCAGCAGCGACAGGGGGGGGAACACTGAAGCTTTCTTT	CASSDRGGNTEAFF
TRBJ2-7	TRBD2	14	.	TRBV5-1	TGCGCCAGCAGATCTAGCGGGGGATTTTACGAGCAGTACTTC	CASRSSGGFYEQYF
TRBJ2-7	TRBD1	11	once	TRBV30	TGTGCCTGGAGTGTACGAGACAGGGCGTACTTC	CAWSVRDRAYF
TRBJ2-7	TRBD1	18	.	TRBV7-6	TGTGCCAGCAGCTTAGCCGGACAGGGGCGTCCGAGCTCCTACGAGCAGTACTTC	CASSLAGQGRPSSYEQYF
TRBJ1-6	.	14	.	TRBV10-2	TGCGCCAGCAGTGAACAGAGCTATAATTCACCCCTCCACTTT	CASSEQSYNSPLHF
TRBJ2-3	.	17	.	TRBV30	TGTGCCTGGAGTCTAACAATAGCAGGGGCTGTGGCGGGTACGCAGTATTTT	CAWSLTIAGAVAGTQYF
TRBJ2-1	.	16	once	TRBV9	TGTGCCAGCAGCGTAGGAACACATCGGGACAACAATGAGCAGTTCTTC	CASSVGTHRDNNEQFF
TRBJ2-7	TRBD1	13	.	TRBV19	TGTGCCAGCTCCGGGACAGGGGCCTACGAGCAGTACTTC	CASSGTGAYEQYF
TRBJ1-2	.	13	.	TRBV19	TGTGCCAGTAGCGGGCAGGGGTACTATGGCTACACCTTC	CASSGQGYYGYTF
TRBJ2-1	.	14	.	TRBV11-2	TGTGCCAGCAGCTTATTGGCTCTGGCAAATGAGCAGTTCTTC	CASSLLALANEQFF
TRBJ2-2	TRBD2	19	.	TRBV7-9	TGTTCCAGCAGCTCCCCCGGGGTTAGCGGGAAATCGAACACCGGGGAGCTGTTTTTT	CSSSSPGVSGKSNTGELFF
TRBJ1-5	.	14	.	TRBV6-1	TGTGCCAGCAGTGAAGCTTCGGGGAATCAGCCCCAGCATTTT	CASSEASGNQPQHF
TRBJ2-1	TRBD2	17	.	TRBV4-2	TGTGCCAGCAGCCAAGAGCCCAGCGGGAGCTCCTACAATGAGCAGTTCTTC	CASSQEPSGSSYNEQFF
TRBJ2-3	.	13	.	TRBV7-8	TGTGCCAGCAGCTTGCCTAGCGCAGATACGCAGTATTTT	CASSLPSADTQYF
TRBJ2-6	.	16	.	TRBV5-4	TGTGCCAGCAGCTTATGGCGGAACTCTGGGGCCAACGTCCTGACTTTC	CASSLWRNSGANVLTF
TRBJ1-6	TRBD1	15	.	TRBV5-6	TGTGCCAGCAGCTTGGCGACAGGGTCTAATTCACCCCTCCACTTT	CASSLATGSNSPLHF
TRBJ2-7	TRBD1	14	once	TRBV10-1	TGCGCCAGCAGTTCCGGGACAGGCATGAACGAGCAGTACTTC	CASSSGTGMNEQYF
TRBJ1-6	.	14	.	TRBV30	TGTGCCTGGAGGCCGCGGGGGGCGGATTCACCCCTCCACTTT	CAWRPRGADSPLHF
TRBJ2-5	TRBD2	15	.	TRBV2	TGTGCCAGCACTGACCCCGGGACTAGCTATTGGAAGGGGTACTTC	CASTDPGTSYWKGYF
TRBJ1-1	TRBD1	15	.	TRBV6-5	TGTGCCAGCAGTACACCCTTCAGGGGGACCACTGAAGCTTTCTTT	CASSTPFRGTTEAFF
TRBJ2-2	TRBD2	15	few	TRBV25-1	TGTGCCAGCAGTGAATACGCGGGGGGGCCCGGGGAGCTGTTTTTT	CASSEYAGGPGELFF
TRBJ2-7	TRBD1	14	.	TRBV5-1	TGCGCCAGCAGCACGGGACAGGGGATAAACGAGCAGTACTTC	CASSTGQGINEQYF
TRBJ2-7	.	14	.	TRBV2	TGTGCCAGCAAACTCTCAGGGAACTCCTACGAGCAGTACTTC	CASKLSGNSYEQYF
TRBJ1-3	.	17	few	TRBV18	TGTGCCAGCTCACCAGCCGGGACACGATACTCTGGAAACACCATATATTTT	CASSPAGTRYSGNTIYF
TRBJ2-1	.	14	.	TRBV19	TGTGCCAGTAACCGGGGAAGCTCCTACAATGAGCAGTTCTTC	CASNRGSSYNEQFF
TRBJ2-7	.	15	.	TRBV27	TGTGCCAGCAGAGAGATTCCGGGTCTAACTTACGAGCAGTACTTC	CASREIPGLTYEQYF
TRBJ2-7	.	16	.	TRBV9	TGTGCCAGCAGCCCAGATAGGGGGGGCGGAGACTACGAGCAGTACTTC	CASSPDRGGGDYEQYF
TRBJ1-2	TRBD1	14	.	TRBV18	TGTGCCAGCTCCCCTCAGGGGCAGGGGGACGTCTACACCTTC	CASSPQGQGDVYTF
TRBJ2-1	.	15	.	TRBV7-9	TGTTCCAGCAGCGTTCCTAGCGACTCCTACAATGAGCAGTTCTTC	CSSSVPSDSYNEQFF
TRBJ2-3	TRBD2	17	.	TRBV4-1	TGCGCCAGCAGCCAAGAGGTAGTAGCGGGGGTCACAGATACGCAGTATTTT	CASSQEVVAGVTDTQYF
TRBJ1-2	TRBD1	14	.	TRBV7-9	TGTTCCAGCAGCTTAGGAGACAGGGGGCTTGGCTACACCTTC	CSSSLGDRGLGYTF
TRBJ2-1	.	15	once	TRBV10-2	TGCGCCTGCCTAAGTGGAGGGTCGCACTACAATGAGCAGTTCTTC	CACLSGGSHYNEQFF
TRBJ1-4	.	16	.	TRBV4-2	TGTGCCAGCAGCCAAGATTTCGACAGGCCTAATGAAAAACTGTTTTTT	CASSQDFDRPNEKLFF
TRBJ2-7	TRBD1	15	.	TRBV4-2	TGTGCCAGCAGCCAAGATAGGGACAGGGGTCACGAGCAGTACTTC	CASSQDRDRGHEQYF
TRBJ2-5	TRBD2	14	once	TRBV6-5	TGTGCCAGCAGGAGACTAGCGGGGGTTAAGACCCAGTACTTC	CASRRLAGVKTQYF
TRBJ1-2	.	12	.	TRBV10-3	TGTGCCACCAACCCACAGGGAGATGGCTACACCTTC	CATNPQGDGYTF